This T cell receptor (beta chain) was found in a study of cytotoxic CD8 clonotypes in ibrutinib-treated CLL. About the research overall: Response samples followed a median 12 months of treatment, range 6 to 36.

Germline CDR1 is MNHNY and CDR2 is SVGAGI (reference sequence). This CDR3 spans 13 amino acids. Trimming stripped 7 bases from V and 6 bases from J, with 13 bases between. Profiled with immunoSEQ multiplex PCR; TCRdb holds only in-frame clones, not every one. This table holds about 50,000 clones, 50% to 65% found once. Study results and caveats: Sampling times, which were not matched between the groups, differed between sustained-remission patients and progressing patients. Public clonotypes showed up rarely, and on treatment they shrank or held steady. Clonality was elevated at ibrutinib response and had returned toward baseline at progression.

In regard to this clone: The antigen remains undetermined.

The chain combines TRBV6-6 with TRBJ1-5; no reliable D call. Sequencing was performed on PBMCs, taken after 24 months of ibrutinib treatment. This receptor was identified in a human donor with chronic lymphocytic leukemia. The CDR3 region has the DNA TGTGCCAGCAACTCCCGGGCGGGTCAGCCCCAGCATTTT. As protein: CASNSRAGQPQHF.